These 22 T cell receptor beta chains were sequenced from one sample in a study of CD8 T cells in ankylosing spondylitis. TCRdb fed the 5' RACE reads into MiXCR, producing one record per CDR3 protein. The top ten clones hold approximately 0.51% of a sample with 750,000 to 850,000 distinct CDR3 sequences, 12% of them seen once. General study findings and limits: Seven to nine highly homologous variants formed a TCR beta motif that appeared characteristic of ankylosing spondylitis blood.

Their antigens are not known. Sequencing was done on a sample of blood, either unsorted or a sorted T cell fraction (not recorded which). These receptor sequences come from a male donor with ankylosing spondylitis.

This clonotype was observed many times. The rearrangement links TRBV28 to TRBJ1-2; TRBD1 aligns across 9 bases. This CDR3 is 18 amino acids long. Trimming took 7 bases from V and 1 from J; bases not matched to a gene: 16. Germline values: CDR1 MDHEN, CDR2 SYDVKM. In nucleotides, the CDR3 is TGTGCCAGCAAGGTTTACTGGGACAGGGCCTCGGATAACTATGGCTACACCTTC. Amino acids: CASKVYWDRASDNYGYTF.

CDR3 DNA sequence: TGTGCCAGCAGATTACTCACAGGGGCGAACACTGAAGCTTTCTTT. It encodes CASRLLTGANTEAFF. The rearrangement joins TRBV7-9 to TRBJ1-1; TRBD1 matches 7 bases. CDR1 is SEHNR and CDR2 is FQNEAQ in the germline V gene (reference sequence). The CDR3 is 15 residues long. With V trimmed by 6 bases and J by 1 base, 8 bases remained unmatched.

This clonotype was picked up many times. The V and J genes are TRBV7-2 and TRBJ2-1; TRBD2 agrees at 11 bases. J was trimmed by 3 bases and V by 4 bases; bases with no gene match: 2. Looked up from germline, CDR1 is SGHTA and CDR2 is FQGNSA. CDR3 length: 15 residues. CDR3 in DNA: TGTGCCAGCAGCTCGACTAGCGGGGTCTACAATGAGCAGTTCTTC. This codes for CASSSTSGVYNEQFF.

This chain uses TRBV18 with TRBJ2-7; the match to TRBD1 covers 8 bases. The CDR3 contains 15 residues. V shed 3 bases, J shed 4 bases, and the junction held 8 bases outside the gene matches. The germline V gene encodes CDR1 KGHSH and CDR2 LQKENI. CDR3 protein: CASSPLAGGIYEQYF. The CDR3 DNA is TGTGCCAGCTCACCTCTGGCAGGGGGCATTTACGAGCAGTACTTC.

The rearrangement uses TRBV10-3 and TRBJ1-1; D call uncertain. The CDR3 runs to 12 residues. Trimming removed 6 bases from V and 4 bases from J, with 9 bases in between. Per germline, CDR1 ENHRY and CDR2 SYGVKD. DNA for the CDR3: TGTGCCATCAGCCCCGATCCCACTGAAGCTTTCTTT. Protein sequence: CAISPDPTEAFF.

In this sample, this clonotype turned up many times. The V gene is TRBV7-3, the J gene TRBJ2-2; D is perhaps TRBD2 (6 bases). This CDR3 comprises 14 residues. From germline, CDR1 is SGHTA and CDR2 FQGTGA. V lost 3 bases to trimming and J lost 6 bases, with 11 bases between them. This chain's CDR3 is CASSLGTFPGELFF. The CDR3 coding sequence is TGTGCCAGCAGCTTGGGGACTTTTCCCGGGGAGCTGTTTTTT.

This clonotype was counted only a few times. The V gene is TRBV5-1, the J gene TRBJ2-7; 10 bases match TRBD1. CDR3 length: 17 amino acids. With V trimmed by 2 bases and J by 3 bases, 11 bases remained unmatched. CDR1 is SGHRS, CDR2 YFSETQ, per germline. The CDR3, as DNA: TGCGCCAGCAGCTTCCGAGACCGGGACAGGGGAGGCTACGAGCAGTACTTC. Its translation is CASSFRDRDRGGYEQYF. The whole variable domain, remainder taken from reference TRBV5-1 and TRBJ2-7, is KAGVTQTPRYLIKTRGQQVTLSCSPISGHRSVSWYQQTPGQGLQFLFEYFSETQRNKGNFPGRFSGRQFSNSRSEMNVSTLELGDSALYLCASSFRDRDRGGYEQYFGPGTRLTVT.

This clonotype has just a few counts. This CDR3 reads CSARDPRDSPWGYTF. DNA of the CDR3: TGCAGTGCTAGAGACCCCCGGGACAGCCCTTGGGGCTACACCTTC. This chain uses TRBV20-1 with TRBJ1-2, with 7 bases that match TRBD1. V gave up 0 bases and J gave up 8 bases; unmatched junction bases: 12. This CDR3 is built from 15 residues. Looked up from germline, CDR1 is DFQATT and CDR2 is SNEGSKA (reference sequence).

In this sample, this clonotype turned up a few times. The chain joins TRBV20-1 to TRBJ2-7; D assignment may be TRBD1 or TRBD2 (5 bases each). This CDR3 spans 13 amino acids. Germline CDR1 is DFQATT and CDR2 is SNEGSKA (reference sequence). V was clipped by 6 bases and J by 3 bases, with 15 bases between them. The CDR3 is CSALSRDGYEQYF. DNA of the CDR3: TGCAGTGCCCTTTCCCGGGACGGCTACGAGCAGTACTTC.

V usage is TRBV28 and J usage is TRBJ2-1, with TRBD2 matching 7 bases. The length of the CDR3 is 15 residues. Per germline, CDR1 MDHEN and CDR2 SYDVKM. V lost 6 bases, J lost 9 bases, and 14 bases stayed unmatched. CDR3 residues: CASRLGASGESEQFF. Written as DNA, the CDR3 is TGTGCCAGCAGACTAGGGGCTAGCGGTGAGTCTGAGCAGTTCTTC.

This clonotype came up a few times. This chain uses TRBV29-1 with TRBJ2-3; 7 bases are shared with TRBD2. Germline-derived CDR1 and CDR2 are SQVTM and ANQGSEA. V lost 6 bases to trimming and J lost 1 base; unmatched junction nucleotides: 7. CDR3 size: 14 residues. The CDR3 DNA reads TGCAGCGTATGGGGTACTAGCGGCACAGATACGCAGTATTTT. Translating gives CSVWGTSGTDTQYF.

The chain has TRBV29-1 and TRBJ1-1; D is uncertain. V lost 2 bases, J lost 6 bases, and 16 bases lay in between. CDR1 is SQVTM and CDR2 is ANQGSEA in the germline V gene. The CDR3 contains 14 residues. The CDR3 sequence is CSVERQTGVSEAFF. CDR3 in DNA: TGCAGCGTTGAAAGGCAGACCGGAGTTTCTGAAGCTTTCTTT.

This clonotype was seen a few times. The CDR3 sequence is CSARRVGTEAFF. The DNA for the CDR3 is TGCAGTGCTAGACGGGTGGGCACTGAAGCTTTCTTT. The chain is built from TRBV20-1 and TRBJ1-1; the D is unclear. Germline CDR1 is DFQATT and CDR2 is SNEGSKA (reference sequence). This CDR3 has 12 residues. Trimming stripped 2 bases from V and 4 bases from J, with 8 bases between.

The genes are TRBV5-1 and TRBJ1-2, with unresolved D. The CDR3 contains 13 residues. Trimming left V 1 base short and J 9 bases short, with 13 bases between. The V gene's germline CDR1 is SGHRS and CDR2 YFSETQ. In DNA, the CDR3 is TGCGCCAGCAGCTTGAACAGAGAGGATAGCTACACCTTC. Encoded protein: CASSLNREDSYTF.

This clonotype was counted between two and nine times. The J gene is TRBJ2-3, the V gene TRBV5-1; D may be TRBD1 or TRBD2 (6 bases each). The germline CDR1 and CDR2 sequences are SGHRS and YFSETQ. This CDR3 is 15 amino acids long. Deletions cut 4 bases from V and 0 bases from J, with 12 bases between. The CDR3, as DNA: TGCGCCAGCAGCCCGGGGGCTCCCAGCACAGATACGCAGTATTTT. Residues: CASSPGAPSTDTQYF.

This clonotype was seen ten or more times. Compared with germline, one end of the junction differs, possibly owing to a read error. The chain is built from TRBV7-7 and TRBJ2-3; 12 nucleotides line up with TRBD2. The CDR3 runs 16 residues. Germline CDR1 is SSHAT and CDR2 is FNYEAQ (reference sequence). CDR3 loop: CASSPLAGGPTDTQYF. The CDR3 DNA reads as TGTGCTAGCAGCCCGCTAGCGGGAGGGCCGACAGATACGCAGTATTTT.

This clonotype was seen a handful of times. The chain combines TRBV9 with TRBJ2-7; TRBD2 matches 7 bases. The CDR3 has 17 residues. J gave up 0 bases and V 0 bases, and 9 bases lay outside the gene matches. CDR1 and CDR2 (germline): SGDLS, YYNGEE. Here the CDR3 reads CASSVGVAGSSSYEQYF. As DNA, the CDR3 is TGTGCCAGCAGCGTAGGGGTAGCGGGTTCGAGCTCCTACGAGCAGTACTTC.

There are many counts of this clonotype. The chain has TRBV12-3 or TRBV12-4 and TRBJ1-6, with D possibly being TRBD1 (6 bases). This CDR3 region has 15 residues. V lost 3 bases and J lost 7, with 13 bases in between. CDR3 loop: CASSLLGAGNSPLHF. CDR3 bases: TGTGCCAGCAGTTTGTTGGGGGCTGGGAATTCACCCCTCCACTTT.

This clonotype was picked up a small number of times. The CDR3 coding sequence is TGTGCCAGCAGCCGAGTGGCCTTGGGTTCTTACGAGCAGTACTTC. Its translation: CASSRVALGSYEQYF. The rearrangement uses TRBV7-2 and TRBJ2-7; D unresolved. Trimming took off 5 bases at V and 4 bases at J, with 18 bases between the two ends. This CDR3 is 15 amino acids long. Per germline, CDR1 SGHTA and CDR2 FQGNSA.

This clonotype was found a few times. The chain employs TRBV24-1 and TRBJ2-2, with TRBD1 identical over 9 bases. Germline V gene sequence: CDR1 KGHDR, CDR2 SFDVKD. The length of the CDR3 is 16 residues. V dropped 3 bases and J dropped 6; count of bases not matched to a gene: 7. Here the CDR3 reads CATSDLDRGGAGELFF. Here the CDR3 DNA reads TGTGCCACCAGTGATCTGGACAGGGGCGGCGCCGGGGAGCTGTTTTTT.

This clonotype came up many times. This sequence joins TRBV29-1 and TRBJ2-3, with 12 positions matching TRBD2. The CDR3 extends over 15 amino acids. Trimming removed 5 bases from V and 4 bases from J; junction bases left unmatched: 7. Germline V gene lookup returns CDR1 SQVTM and CDR2 ANQGSEA. The CDR3 loop reads CSVLLAGGSPDTQYF. CDR3 in DNA: TGCAGCGTTCTCCTAGCGGGAGGGAGTCCAGATACGCAGTATTTT.

This clonotype was seen only a few times. V gene TRBV20-1 combines with J gene TRBJ2-3, with D perhaps TRBD1 or TRBD2 (5 bases each). The CDR3 sequence is 16 residues long. CDR1 is DFQATT and CDR2 is SNEGSKA in the germline V gene (reference sequence). V lost 2 bases and J lost 2, with 17 bases in between. CDR3 bases: TGCAGTGCTAGAAATGAGGGGTCCGAAATCACAGATACGCAGTATTTT. Encoded protein: CSARNEGSEITDTQYF.